A single sample is the source of the 25 T cell receptor beta chains below, sequenced in a study of blood T cell repertoires in COVID-19. Generated by immunoSEQ multiplex PCR, the TCRdb table keeps only in-frame clones and is missing some. The data hold roughly 170,000 clones, with around 87% observed a single time. Material for sequencing was peripheral blood. These receptors were taken from a middle-aged man with active or convalescent COVID-19.

The DNA of the CDR3 is TGTGCCAGCAACGCCGGGACAGGGGGTACAACTAATGAAAAACTGTTTTTT. This encodes CASNAGTGGTTNEKLFF. The chain links TRBV7-8 to TRBJ1-4, with 11 bases fitting TRBD1. V lost 7 bases and J lost 0; bases outside the gene matches: 7. Germline-derived CDR1 and CDR2 are SGHVS and FQNEAQ. The CDR3 consists of 17 residues. The full variable domain, rest sourced from reference TRBV7-8 and TRBJ1-4, is GAGVSQSPRYKVAKRGQDVALRCDPISGHVSLFWYQQALGQGPEFLTYFQNEAQLDKSGLPSDRFFAERPEGSVSTLKIQRTQQEDSAVYLCASNAGTGGTTNEKLFFGSGTQLSVL.

The gene calls are TRBV6-1 and TRBJ2-5; 8 nucleotides match TRBD2. The length of the CDR3 is 14 residues. From germline, CDR1 is MNHNS and CDR2 SASEGT. V was pared by 5 bases and J by 2 bases, with 4 bases of the junction left unmatched. The CDR3 region has the DNA TGTGCCAGCAGTATAGCGGGGAAACAAGAGACCCAGTACTTC. Its protein is CASSIAGKQETQYF.

The chain is built from TRBV15 and TRBJ2-7; perhaps TRBD2 as D (5 bases). The CDR3 is made up of 15 amino acids. Germline CDR1 reads LNHNV; CDR2 reads YYDKDF (reference sequence). Trimming cost V 0 bases and J 6 bases, with 15 bases left between them. Written as DNA, the CDR3 is TGTGCCACCAGCAGAGACTCCTCGGAGGTACTCGAGCAGTACTTC. As protein: CATSRDSSEVLEQYF.

This clone was observed once. The J gene is TRBJ2-7, the V gene TRBV3-1 (or the pseudogene TRBV3-2); 11 bases map to TRBD1. The V and J ends lost 2 bases and 9 bases, in that order; junction bases with no gene match: 9. The CDR3 runs to 15 residues. CDR1 and CDR2 (germline): LGHDT, YNNKEL (reference sequence). The CDR3 coding sequence is TGTGCCAGCAGCCAACGGCTAGCGGGGACAGGGGGGCAGTACTTC. Translating gives CASSQRLAGTGGQYF.

The rearrangement links TRBV2 to TRBJ2-7, with TRBD1 matching over 9 bases. Germline trimming cut 1 base from V and 3 bases from J; bases unmatched to any gene: 1. The CDR3 runs 14 residues. Germline V gene lookup returns CDR1 SNHLY and CDR2 FYNNEI. Here the CDR3 DNA reads TGTGCCAGCAGTGAAGGACAGGGGGTCTACGAGCAGTACTTC. It codes for CASSEGQGVYEQYF.

V is TRBV10-2 and J is TRBJ1-5; D not certain. V was trimmed by 0 bases and J by 7 bases, leaving 7 bases between them. Germline loops: CDR1 WSHSY, CDR2 SAAADI. The CDR3 totals 13 residues. Written as DNA, the CDR3 is TGCGCCAGCAGTGAGTCAGTGGGCCAGCCCCAGCATTTT. Its translation is CASSESVGQPQHF.

The gene calls are TRBV14 and TRBJ2-7; D remains ambiguous. Germline loops: CDR1 SGHDN, CDR2 FVKESK. The CDR3 loop spans 14 amino acids. The germline V and J ends were trimmed by 0 bases and 1 base, with 7 bases remaining between them. CDR3 nucleotide sequence: TGTGCCAGCAGCCAAGATGTCAGATCCTACGAGCAGTACTTC. Translated: CASSQDVRSYEQYF.

V is TRBV7-9 and J is TRBJ2-7; 13 bases fit TRBD2. The germline gives CDR1 SEHNR, CDR2 FQNEAQ (reference sequence). V was clipped by 4 bases and J by 3 bases; unmatched bases: 3. This CDR3 spans 15 amino acids. The CDR3 is CASSSRTSGSYEQYF. The CDR3 DNA is TGTGCCAGCAGCTCCAGGACTAGCGGGAGCTACGAGCAGTACTTC.

The chain links TRBV15 to TRBJ1-1; possibly TRBD1 for D (5 bases). Germline values: CDR1 LNHNV, CDR2 YYDKDF (reference sequence). CDR3 length: 15 amino acids. V lost 3 bases to trimming and J lost 4 bases, with 15 bases between them. The CDR3 DNA reads TGTGCCACCAGCAGGATGAGCGGGGGGATCACTGAAGCTTTCTTT. Translated: CATSRMSGGITEAFF.

The J gene is TRBJ1-1, the V gene TRBV5-6; 8 nucleotides match TRBD1. V trimming: 4 bases; J trimming: 2 bases; junction bases outside the gene matches: 13. The germline V gene has CDR1 SGHDT and CDR2 YYEEEE. CDR3 length: 17 residues. The CDR3 spells CASSNQQGVMVNTEAFF. The CDR3, as DNA: TGTGCCAGCAGCAATCAACAGGGGGTTATGGTCAACACTGAAGCTTTCTTT.

The chain joins TRBV2 to TRBJ1-2; 7 nucleotides match TRBD1. There are 15 residues in the CDR3. CDR1 and CDR2 from the germline V gene are SNHLY and FYNNEI. Losses at the gene ends were 7 bases for V and 3 bases for J; bases not matched to a gene: 11. The CDR3 protein is CASTLEGQWDYGYTF. The CDR3 DNA reads TGTGCCAGCACCCTGGAGGGACAGTGGGACTATGGCTACACCTTC.

The rearrangement uses TRBV30 and TRBJ2-7, with 8 bases identical to TRBD1. V lost 7 bases, J lost 2 bases, and 4 bases stayed unmatched. Looked up from germline, CDR1 is GTSNPN and CDR2 is SVGIG (reference sequence). This CDR3 region has 12 residues. This CDR3 reads CAFRDRPYEQYF. In DNA form, the CDR3 reads TGTGCCTTCCGGGACAGGCCCTACGAGCAGTACTTC.

The chain links TRBV29-1 to TRBJ2-7; D uncertain. CDR1 is SQVTM and CDR2 is ANQGSEA in the germline V gene. CDR3 size: 14 residues. The V and J ends lost 3 bases and 0 bases respectively, with 12 bases between them. The chain's CDR3 is CSVDIQALSYEQYF. CDR3 coding DNA: TGCAGCGTTGATATTCAGGCCCTCTCCTACGAGCAGTACTTC.

V and J are TRBV6-5 and TRBJ2-7, with a tentative D call TRBD2 (5 bases). Germline-derived CDR1 and CDR2 are MNHEY and SVGAGI. This CDR3 is 12 amino acids long. V was clipped by 4 bases and J by 1 base, with 5 bases between them. The CDR3 nucleotides are TGTGCCAGCAGTTCGGGGTCCTACGAGCAGTACTTC. Amino acids: CASSSGSYEQYF.

The gene calls are TRBV6-5 and TRBJ1-1, with D perhaps matching TRBD1 (6 bases). The ends were cut back, 8 bases at V and 3 bases at J, with 19 bases in the middle. There are 15 residues in the CDR3. From germline, CDR1 is MNHEY and CDR2 SVGAGI. DNA of the CDR3: TGTGCCAGCGGAAGGACAGCAGATCGGGACACTGAAGCTTTCTTT. This encodes CASGRTADRDTEAFF.

This chain links TRBV7-2 with TRBJ2-7; D is possibly TRBD2 (6 bases). Germline V gene lookup returns CDR1 SGHTA and CDR2 FQGNSA. The CDR3 is 15 residues long. Trimming left V 2 bases short and J 3 bases short, with 14 bases between. The CDR3 region has the DNA TGTGCCAGCAGCTTAAAATGGGGCGGGGACTACGAGCAGTACTTC. Translation: CASSLKWGGDYEQYF.

Note on this clone: Other DNA variants within this sample encode the same CDR3. This sequence joins TRBV4-1 and TRBJ2-3, with 12 bases that match TRBD2. This CDR3 contains 17 residues. V shed 2 bases, J shed 1 base, and the junction held 4 bases outside the gene matches. Germline V gives CDR1 MGHRA, CDR2 YSYEKL. The CDR3 region is CASSQPRLAGGTDTQYF. The CDR3 DNA follows: TGCGCCAGCAGCCAACCCCGACTAGCGGGGGGCACAGATACGCAGTATTTT.

The chain recombines TRBV6-5 with TRBJ2-1; weak D call: TRBD2 (6 bases). Deletions cut 0 bases from V and 9 bases from J, with 9 bases between. Germline values: CDR1 MNHEY, CDR2 SVGAGI. This CDR3 has 13 residues. This CDR3 reads CASSYSRRGEQFF. The CDR3 DNA reads as TGTGCCAGCAGTTACTCGAGGCGGGGTGAGCAGTTCTTC.

The genes are TRBV19 and TRBJ1-2, with D maybe TRBD1 (6 bases). Trimming pared 3 bases from V and 4 bases from J, leaving 12 bases between. Germline loops: CDR1 LNHDA, CDR2 SQIVND (reference sequence). This CDR3 has 14 residues. The CDR3 here is CASSINREGYGYTF. The CDR3, as DNA: TGTGCCAGTAGTATTAACAGGGAGGGCTATGGCTACACCTTC.

The gene calls are TRBV28 and TRBJ2-7; 9 positions match TRBD1. Germline V CDR1 and CDR2: MDHEN, SYDVKM. Trimming removed 5 bases from V and 1 base from J; junction bases left unmatched: 9. The CDR3 is 16 amino acids. CDR3 sequence: CASSKGQGLESYEQYF. In DNA form, the CDR3 reads TGTGCCAGCAGTAAGGGACAGGGTTTGGAGTCCTACGAGCAGTACTTC.

The genes are TRBV10-2 and TRBJ2-7; TRBD2 matches 8 bases. V shed 2 bases, J shed 0 bases, and the junction held 6 bases outside the gene matches. The germline V gene encodes CDR1 WSHSY and CDR2 SAAADI. The CDR3 runs 16 residues. Here the CDR3 reads CASSEAGGSHSYEQYF. The CDR3 DNA is TGCGCCAGCAGTGAGGCGGGGGGCTCCCACTCCTACGAGCAGTACTTC.

As DNA, the CDR3 is TGTGCCAGCAGCTTCGGGACAGCTAACACCGGGGAGCTGTTTTTT. This encodes CASSFGTANTGELFF. The chain uses TRBV7-8 and TRBJ2-2; 7 bases are a match to TRBD1. Germline trimming cut 3 bases from V and 2 bases from J; bases unmatched to any gene: 3. There are 15 residues in the CDR3. Germline CDR1 and CDR2: SGHVS and FQNEAQ.

The chain carries TRBV28 and TRBJ2-2; 7 nucleotides match TRBD1. Trimming cost V 6 bases and J 4 bases; bases outside gene matches: 5. Per the germline V gene, CDR1 is MDHEN and CDR2 is SYDVKM. This CDR3 has 14 residues. CDR3 residues: CASSHGTVTGELFF. In DNA form, the CDR3 reads TGTGCCAGCAGCCACGGGACAGTCACCGGGGAGCTGTTTTTT. Based on the CDR3 plus reference TRBV28 and TRBJ2-2, the full variable domain is DVKVTQSSRYLVKRTGEKVFLECVQDMDHENMFWYRQDPGLGLRLIYFSYDVKMKEKGDIPEGYSVSREKKERFSLILESASTNQTSMYLCASSHGTVTGELFFGEGSRLTVL.

The chain carries TRBV20-1 and TRBJ1-5; D not resolved. Germline V gives CDR1 DFQATT, CDR2 SNEGSKA (reference sequence). Trimming cost V 3 bases and J 8 bases, with 17 bases left between them. The CDR3 is 14 amino acids. The chain's CDR3 is CSASGQLKREPQHF. CDR3 DNA: TGCAGTGCTAGTGGCCAGCTAAAGAGGGAGCCCCAGCATTTT.

The chain carries TRBV5-6 and TRBJ2-2, with TRBD2 matching over 12 bases. The germline gives CDR1 SGHDT, CDR2 YYEEEE. With V trimmed by 3 bases and J by 4 bases, 1 base remained unmatched. This CDR3 contains 15 residues. This CDR3 is CASSSTSGGTGELFF. CDR3 in DNA: TGTGCCAGCAGCTCGACTAGCGGGGGCACCGGGGAGCTGTTTTTT.